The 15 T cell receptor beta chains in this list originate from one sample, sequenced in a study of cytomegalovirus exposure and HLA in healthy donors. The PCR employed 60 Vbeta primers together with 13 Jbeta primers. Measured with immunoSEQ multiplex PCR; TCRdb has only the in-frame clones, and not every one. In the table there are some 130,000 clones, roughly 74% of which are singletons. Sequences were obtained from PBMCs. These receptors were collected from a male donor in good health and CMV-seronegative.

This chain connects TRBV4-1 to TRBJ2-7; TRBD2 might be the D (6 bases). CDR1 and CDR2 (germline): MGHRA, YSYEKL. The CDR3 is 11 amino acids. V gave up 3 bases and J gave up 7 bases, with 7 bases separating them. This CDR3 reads CASSHSGEQYF. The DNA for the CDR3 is TGCGCCAGCAGCCACAGCGGGGAGCAGTACTTC.

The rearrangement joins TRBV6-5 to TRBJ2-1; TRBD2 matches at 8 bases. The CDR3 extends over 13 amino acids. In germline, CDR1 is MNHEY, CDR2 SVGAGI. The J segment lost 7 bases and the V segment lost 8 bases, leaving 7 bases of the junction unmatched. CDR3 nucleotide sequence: TGTGCCAGCCGTGGACTAGCTGGAAATGAGCAGTTCTTC. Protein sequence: CASRGLAGNEQFF.

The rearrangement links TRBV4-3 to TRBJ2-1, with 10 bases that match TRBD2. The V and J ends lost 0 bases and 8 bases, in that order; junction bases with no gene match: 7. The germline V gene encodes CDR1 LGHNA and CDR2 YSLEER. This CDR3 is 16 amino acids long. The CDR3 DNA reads TGCGCCAGCAGCCAAGATCGCAGCGGGGGGGGCTATGAGCAGTTCTTC. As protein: CASSQDRSGGGYEQFF.

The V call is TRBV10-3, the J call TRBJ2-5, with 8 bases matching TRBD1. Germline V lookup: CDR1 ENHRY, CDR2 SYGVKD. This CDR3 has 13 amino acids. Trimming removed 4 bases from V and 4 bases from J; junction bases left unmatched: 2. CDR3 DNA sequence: TGTGCCATCAGTGTTACAGGGGGAGAGACCCAGTACTTC. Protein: CAISVTGGETQYF.

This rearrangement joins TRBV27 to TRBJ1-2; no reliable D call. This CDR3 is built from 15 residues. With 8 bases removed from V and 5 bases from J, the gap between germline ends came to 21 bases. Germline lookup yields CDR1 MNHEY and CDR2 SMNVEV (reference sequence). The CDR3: CASGLQWESQYGYTF. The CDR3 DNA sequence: TGTGCCAGCGGCCTACAGTGGGAGTCTCAATATGGCTACACCTTC.

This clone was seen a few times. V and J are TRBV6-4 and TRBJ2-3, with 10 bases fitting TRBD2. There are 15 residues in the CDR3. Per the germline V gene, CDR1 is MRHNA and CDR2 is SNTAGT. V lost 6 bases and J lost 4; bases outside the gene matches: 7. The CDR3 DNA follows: TGTGCCAGCAGGAAAAGCGGGAGGGCCGCAGATACGCAGTATTTT. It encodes CASRKSGRAADTQYF.

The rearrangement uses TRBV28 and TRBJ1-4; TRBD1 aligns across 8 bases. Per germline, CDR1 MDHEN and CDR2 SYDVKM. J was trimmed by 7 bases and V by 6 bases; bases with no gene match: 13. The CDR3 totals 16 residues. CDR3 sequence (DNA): TGTGCCAGCAGCACGACAGGGGCCCTCTTAAGTGAAAAACTGTTTTTT. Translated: CASSTTGALLSEKLFF.

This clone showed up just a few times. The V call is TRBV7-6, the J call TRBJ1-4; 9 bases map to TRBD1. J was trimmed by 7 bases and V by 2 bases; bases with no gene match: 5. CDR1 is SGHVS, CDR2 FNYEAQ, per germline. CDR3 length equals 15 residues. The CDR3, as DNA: TGTGCCAGCAGCTTAAGCGGGACAGGGTCTGAAAAACTGTTTTTT. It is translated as CASSLSGTGSEKLFF.

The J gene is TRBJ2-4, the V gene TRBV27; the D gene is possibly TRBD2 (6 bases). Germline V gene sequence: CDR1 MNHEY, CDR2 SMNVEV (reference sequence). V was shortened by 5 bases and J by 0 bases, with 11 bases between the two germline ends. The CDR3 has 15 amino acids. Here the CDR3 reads CASSGAGLAKNIQYF. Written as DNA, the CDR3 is TGTGCCAGCAGTGGGGCGGGGCTAGCCAAAAACATTCAGTACTTC.

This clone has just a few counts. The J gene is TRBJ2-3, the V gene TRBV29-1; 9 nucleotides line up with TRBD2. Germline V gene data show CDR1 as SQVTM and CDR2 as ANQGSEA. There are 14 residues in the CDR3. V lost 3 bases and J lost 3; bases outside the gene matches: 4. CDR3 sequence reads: CSVDTAGGTDTQYF. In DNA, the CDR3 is TGCAGCGTTGACACTGCGGGAGGGACAGATACGCAGTATTTT.

The CDR3 sequence is CALEAGEYNEQFF. CDR3 nucleotides: TGTGCCTTGGAGGCGGGGGAATACAATGAGCAGTTCTTC. The gene calls are TRBV30 and TRBJ2-1, with 7 bases lining up with TRBD2. Per germline, CDR1 GTSNPN and CDR2 SVGIG (reference sequence). V was pared by 7 bases and J by 4 bases, with 7 bases of the junction left unmatched. The CDR3 runs to 13 residues.

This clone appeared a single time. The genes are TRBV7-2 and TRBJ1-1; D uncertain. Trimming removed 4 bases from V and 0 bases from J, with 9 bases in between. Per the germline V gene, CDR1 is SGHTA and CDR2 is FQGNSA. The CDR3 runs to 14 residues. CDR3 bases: TGTGCCAGCAGCTCGGGAACACTGAACACTGAAGCTTTCTTT. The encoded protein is CASSSGTLNTEAFF.

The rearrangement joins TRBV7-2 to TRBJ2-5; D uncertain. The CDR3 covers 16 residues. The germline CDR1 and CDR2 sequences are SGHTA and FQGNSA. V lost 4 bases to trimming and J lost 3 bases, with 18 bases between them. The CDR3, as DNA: TGTGCCAGCAGCTCAATCCTGAGTGGTGCCAAAGAGACCCAGTACTTC. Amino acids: CASSSILSGAKETQYF.

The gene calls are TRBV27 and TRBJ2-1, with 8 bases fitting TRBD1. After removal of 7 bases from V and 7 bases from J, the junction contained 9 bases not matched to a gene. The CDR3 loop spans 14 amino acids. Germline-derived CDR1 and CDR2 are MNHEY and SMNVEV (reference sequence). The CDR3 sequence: CASTEQGGWNEQFF. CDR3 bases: TGTGCCAGCACGGAACAGGGGGGTTGGAATGAGCAGTTCTTC.

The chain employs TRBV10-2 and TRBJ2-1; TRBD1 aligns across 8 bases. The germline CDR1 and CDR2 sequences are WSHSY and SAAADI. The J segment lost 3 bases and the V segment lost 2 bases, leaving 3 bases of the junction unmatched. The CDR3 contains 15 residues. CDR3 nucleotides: TGCGCCAGCAGTGAGGTGGGGACAGGCTACAATGAGCAGTTCTTC. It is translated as CASSEVGTGYNEQFF.